This T cell receptor beta chain was captured in a study of T cells in tuberculosis. Study overall: In South Africa, adults with active tuberculosis were compared with IGRA-negative and latently infected IGRA-positive adolescents. Findings and caveats of the study: A GMM-specific repertoire classifier reached about 90% accuracy, AUROC 0.90. The TCR-beta difference was not significant; alpha differences partly reflected length. Active tuberculosis TCR-alpha repertoires lay closer to GMM-specific TCRs than IGRA-negative controls, suggesting clonal expansion.

The CDR3 consists of 14 residues. V lost 1 base, J lost 4 bases, and 10 bases lay in between. Germline loops: CDR1 SGHTA, CDR2 FQGNSA. For this clone: Antigen: not known.

Repertoires were generated with immunoSEQ multiplex PCR, while TCRdb's copy carries only in-frame clones and drops some. The data contain about 31,000 clones, 97% of them singletons. The V gene is TRBV7-2, the J gene TRBJ2-5, with unresolved D. The sequenced sample consisted of PBMCs. This TCR was recovered from a donor aged 10-35 years with latent tuberculosis or without tuberculosis infection. CDR3 sequence: CASSLDGPPETQYF. CDR3 sequence (DNA): TGTGCCAGCAGCTTAGATGGGCCTCCAGAGACCCAGTACTTC.